This is a list of T cell receptor beta chains from one sample in a study of CD8 T cells in Susac syndrome. TCRdb re-called the immunoSEQ multiplex PCR reads with MiXCR, one entry per CDR3 protein. The table lists about 200,000 distinct CDR3 sequences, roughly nine tenths of them singletons. Sequencing was performed on CD4+ T cells from PBMCs. The receptors here all came from a human donor with Susac syndrome. Both conserved end residues are part of each CDR3. The D gene is left open where the match is weak. The listing skips clone size in some rows; elsewhere it reads once, few, many or a size class.

clone_size,v_call,j_call,d_call,cdr3_nt,cdr3_aa
-,TRBV3-1,TRBJ2-5,TRBD2,TGTGCCAGCAGCCAAGATGGGGCGGGGGTAGGCTTCGAAGAGACCCAGTACTTC,CASSQDGAGVGFEETQYF
-,TRBV28,TRBJ2-7,-,TGTGCCAGCAGCCTCCCGGGCGGGGCCTACGAGCAGTACTTC,CASSLPGGAYEQYF
-,TRBV19,TRBJ1-2,-,TGTGCCAGTCAAAGTCCCGCAAGGGAACGTTATGGCTACACCTTC,CASQSPARERYGYTF
-,TRBV4-1,TRBJ1-1,TRBD1,TGCGCCAGCAGCCAAGATGACAGGGGGCGGGCTGAAGCTTTCTTT,CASSQDDRGRAEAFF
-,TRBV20-1,TRBJ1-2,TRBD1,TGCAGTGCTAGAGATTCCAGGGGGATCTATGGCTACACCTTC,CSARDSRGIYGYTF
-,TRBV7-9,TRBJ2-1,TRBD2,TGTGCCAGCAGCTTAGACGGGGGAGGGCCGTACAATGAGCAGTTCTTC,CASSLDGGGPYNEQFF
-,TRBV30,TRBJ2-7,TRBD1,TGTGCCTGGAGCACAGGGGGCCTCTACGAGCAGTACTTC,CAWSTGGLYEQYF
-,TRBV20-1,TRBJ2-4,TRBD1,TGCAGTGCTAGAGCTAACGGACAGGAGTACTTC,CSARANGQEYF
-,TRBV4-1,TRBJ1-3,-,TGCGCCAGCAGCCAAGATTTGAGGGGCACTGGAAACACCATATATTTT,CASSQDLRGTGNTIYF
-,TRBV9,TRBJ2-7,-,TGTGCCAGCAGCACCTCCCCAGATAGTTACGAGCAGTACTTC,CASSTSPDSYEQYF
-,TRBV11-2,TRBJ1-4,-,TGTGCCAGCAGCTTAGTCGGGGAAAAACTGTTTTTT,CASSLVGEKLFF
once,TRBV11-2,TRBJ2-3,-,TGTGCCAGCAGATCTCGCCCCCTCCGGGGCCGCACAGATACGCAGTATTTT,CASRSRPLRGRTDTQYF
-,TRBV28,TRBJ2-2,-,TGTGCCAGCAGGAGCTCAGACACCGGGGAGCTGTTTTTT,CASRSSDTGELFF
-,TRBV5-1,TRBJ1-1,TRBD1,TGCGCCAGCGGACAGGGTTTTAGAGCTGAAGCTTTCTTT,CASGQGFRAEAFF
-,TRBV28,TRBJ2-2,-,TGTGCCAGCAGTTTAAGACCATCGAACACCGGGGAGCTGTTTTTT,CASSLRPSNTGELFF
-,TRBV29-1,TRBJ1-4,-,TGCGGGGCCTTGCGGCCCTCGGGAAAACTGTTTTTT,CGALRPSGKLFF
once,TRBV4-2,TRBJ2-2,TRBD2,TGTGCCAGCAGCCAAGATCCTAGCGGGAGATTCACCGGGGAGCTGTTTTTT,CASSQDPSGRFTGELFF
-,TRBV30,TRBJ1-2,TRBD1,TGTGCCTGGGGACAGGGGACTAAGGGCTACACCTTC,CAWGQGTKGYTF
-,TRBV28,TRBJ2-7,-,TGTGCCAGCAGTTTTGGCGGGACTGTGACCTACGAGCAGTACTTC,CASSFGGTVTYEQYF
-,TRBV7-3,TRBJ2-5,TRBD2,TGTGCCAGCAGCTTACTAGCGGGGGAGGAGACCCAGTACTTC,CASSLLAGEETQYF
-,TRBV6-2/TRBV6-3,TRBJ2-1,TRBD2,TGTGCCAGCAGTTACTTGACTAGCGGGGGGCAACGTAGCTCCTACAATGAGCAGTTCTTC,CASSYLTSGGQRSSYNEQFF
-,TRBV5-1,TRBJ2-5,-,TGCGCCAGCAGCTTGCCCTTGCGGGGACACGGGGAGACCCAGTACTTC,CASSLPLRGHGETQYF
-,TRBV6-5,TRBJ1-2,-,TGTGCCAGCAGTTACTCGACTAATCGTGGCTACACCTTC,CASSYSTNRGYTF
-,TRBV12-5,TRBJ1-5,-,TGTGCTAGTGGGGGGGGTGTCCAGCCCCAGCATTTT,CASGGGVQPQHF
-,TRBV18,TRBJ1-1,-,TGTGCCAGCTCACCGTATGAGGGGAGCAACACTGAAGCTTTCTTT,CASSPYEGSNTEAFF
-,TRBV19,TRBJ2-2,-,TGTGCCAGTATTAGACAGGCCAACACCGGGGAGCTGTTTTTT,CASIRQANTGELFF
-,TRBV9,TRBJ2-3,-,TGTGCCAGCAGCGTAGGGCTAGCATTCCGCACAGATACGCAGTATTTT,CASSVGLAFRTDTQYF
-,TRBV2,TRBJ1-6,-,TGTGCCAGCCTGGGAGAATCCTATAATTCACCCCTCCACTTT,CASLGESYNSPLHF
-,TRBV20-1,TRBJ2-3,TRBD1,TGCAGTGCCTCGGGACAGGGTTCGTTAGATACGCAGTATTTT,CSASGQGSLDTQYF
-,TRBV5-1,TRBJ2-5,-,TGCGCCAGCAGCTTGAGTATGGGGCAAGAGACCCAGTACTTC,CASSLSMGQETQYF
-,TRBV20-1,TRBJ2-3,-,TGCAGTGCTTACCGGGTCGGGATACGCACAGATACGCAGTATTTT,CSAYRVGIRTDTQYF
once,TRBV20-1,TRBJ2-1,-,TGCAGTGCTAGTAGGGGCCGCCGCTCCTACAATGAGCAGTTCTTC,CSASRGRRSYNEQFF
once,TRBV5-1,TRBJ2-3,-,TGCGCCAGCAGCTTGAGTGGGGAGACCAGCACAGATACGCAGTATTTT,CASSLSGETSTDTQYF
-,TRBV7-9,TRBJ1-2,-,TGTGCCAGCAGCTTAGATGGGGTTGGCTATGGCTACACCTTC,CASSLDGVGYGYTF
-,TRBV12-3/TRBV12-4,TRBJ2-1,TRBD1,TGTGCCAGCAGTTCGGGACAGGGGCGATGGTATGAGCAGTTCTTC,CASSSGQGRWYEQFF
-,TRBV20-1,TRBJ1-2,-,TGCAGTGCTAGAGACCAGACTAACTATGGCTACACCTTC,CSARDQTNYGYTF
-,TRBV5-4,TRBJ2-5,TRBD2,TGTGCCAGCAGCGATAGCGGGGGGGCCTTGAAGACCCAGTACTTC,CASSDSGGALKTQYF
-,TRBV11-2,TRBJ2-7,-,TGTGCCAGCAGCTGGGGGTTCGGAGCGTACGAGCAGTACTTC,CASSWGFGAYEQYF
-,TRBV9,TRBJ2-2,-,TGTGCCAGCAGCATCCGCCGGACTACCAACACCGGGGAGCTGTTTTTT,CASSIRRTTNTGELFF
-,TRBV19,TRBJ1-1,-,TGTGCCAGTAGTATGGAGGGGGTCAGGAACACTGAAGCTTTCTTT,CASSMEGVRNTEAFF
-,TRBV5-1,TRBJ2-7,-,TGCGCCAGCAGTGTGGGGGGTTTGCGGCAGGATTCCTACGAGCAGTACTTC,CASSVGGLRQDSYEQYF
few,TRBV6-1,TRBJ2-2,-,TGTGCCAGCAGTGTGGGTAGCGGGAACACCGGGGAGCTGTTTTTT,CASSVGSGNTGELFF
once,TRBV4-1,TRBJ2-3,TRBD2,TGCGCCAGCACCCGTCTAGCGGATACAGATACGCAGTATTTT,CASTRLADTDTQYF
-,TRBV3-1,TRBJ1-1,-,TGTGCCAGCAGCCAAGATACCTGGAACACTGAAGCTTTCTTT,CASSQDTWNTEAFF
-,TRBV5-1,TRBJ2-5,-,TGCGCCAGCAGCTTGGCGGCCTCTCGGGAGACCCAGTACTTC,CASSLAASRETQYF
-,TRBV11-1,TRBJ2-7,-,TGTGCCAGCAGCTTAAGGTTTCTTGAGGTCCACGAGCAGTACTTC,CASSLRFLEVHEQYF
-,TRBV2,TRBJ1-2,TRBD1,TGTGCCAGCAGCGTCCAGGGACAGGGTGGCTATGGCTACACCTTC,CASSVQGQGGYGYTF
-,TRBV19,TRBJ1-2,TRBD1,TGTGCCAGTAGCAGGGGGTCCTATGGCTACACCTTC,CASSRGSYGYTF
-,TRBV15,TRBJ2-7,-,TGTGCCACCAGCAGGGGTACAGGGCTCTCTTCCTACGAGCAGTACTTC,CATSRGTGLSSYEQYF